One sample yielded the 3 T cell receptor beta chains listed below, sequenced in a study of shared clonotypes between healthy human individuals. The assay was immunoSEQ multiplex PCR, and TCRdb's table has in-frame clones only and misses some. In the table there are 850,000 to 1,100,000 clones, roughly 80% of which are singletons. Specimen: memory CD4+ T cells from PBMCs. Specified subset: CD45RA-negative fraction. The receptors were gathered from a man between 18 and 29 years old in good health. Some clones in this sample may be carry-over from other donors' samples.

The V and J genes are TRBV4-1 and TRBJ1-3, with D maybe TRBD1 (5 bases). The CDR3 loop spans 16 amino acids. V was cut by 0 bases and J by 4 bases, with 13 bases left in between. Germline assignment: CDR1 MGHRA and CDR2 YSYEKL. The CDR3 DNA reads TGCGCCAGCAGCCAAGATAGTGCAGGGAGAGGAAACACCATATATTTT. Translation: CASSQDSAGRGNTIYF.

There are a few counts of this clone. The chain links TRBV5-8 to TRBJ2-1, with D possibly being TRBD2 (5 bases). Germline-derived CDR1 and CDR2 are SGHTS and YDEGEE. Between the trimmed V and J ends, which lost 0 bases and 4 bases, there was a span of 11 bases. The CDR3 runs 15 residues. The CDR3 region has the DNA TGTGCCAGCAGCTTGGATGGGCGGGTGTACAATGAGCAGTTCTTC. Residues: CASSLDGRVYNEQFF.

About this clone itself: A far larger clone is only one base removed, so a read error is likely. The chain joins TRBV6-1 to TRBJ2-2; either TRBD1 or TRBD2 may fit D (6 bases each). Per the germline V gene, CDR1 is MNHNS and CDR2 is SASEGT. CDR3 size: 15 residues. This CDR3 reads CASTPGDTHTWELFF. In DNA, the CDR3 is TGTGCCAGCACCCCGGGGGACACTCACACCTGGGAGCTGTTTTTT.